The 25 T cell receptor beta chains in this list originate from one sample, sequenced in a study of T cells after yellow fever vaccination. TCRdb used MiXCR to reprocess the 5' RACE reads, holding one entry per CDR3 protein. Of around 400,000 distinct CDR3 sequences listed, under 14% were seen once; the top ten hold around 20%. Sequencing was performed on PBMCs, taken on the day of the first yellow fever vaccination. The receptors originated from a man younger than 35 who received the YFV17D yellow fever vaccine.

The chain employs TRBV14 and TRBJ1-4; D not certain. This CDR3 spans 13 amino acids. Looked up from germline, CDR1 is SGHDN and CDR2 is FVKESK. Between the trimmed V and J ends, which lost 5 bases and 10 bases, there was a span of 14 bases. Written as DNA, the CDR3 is TGTGCCAGCAGCAAGCAAGGGTTTGGAAAACTGTTTTTT. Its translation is CASSKQGFGKLFF.

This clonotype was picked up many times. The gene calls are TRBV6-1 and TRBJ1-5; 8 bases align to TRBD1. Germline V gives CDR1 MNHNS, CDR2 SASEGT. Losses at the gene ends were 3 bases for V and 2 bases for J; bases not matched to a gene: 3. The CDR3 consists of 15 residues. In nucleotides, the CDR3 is TGTGCCAGCAGTGACCAGGGGGCTGGCAATCAGCCCCAGCATTTT. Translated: CASSDQGAGNQPQHF.

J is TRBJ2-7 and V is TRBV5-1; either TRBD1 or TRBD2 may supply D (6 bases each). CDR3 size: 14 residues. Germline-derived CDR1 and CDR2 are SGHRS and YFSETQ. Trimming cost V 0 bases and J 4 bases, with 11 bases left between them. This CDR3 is CASSLEIGGYEQYF. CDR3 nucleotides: TGCGCCAGCAGCTTGGAGATAGGGGGGTACGAGCAGTACTTC.

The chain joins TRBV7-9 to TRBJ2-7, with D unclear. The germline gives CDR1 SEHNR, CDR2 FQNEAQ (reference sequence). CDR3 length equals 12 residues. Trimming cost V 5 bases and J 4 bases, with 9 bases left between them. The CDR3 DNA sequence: TGTGCCAGCAGCCCTAATTTTTACGAGCAGTACTTC. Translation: CASSPNFYEQYF.

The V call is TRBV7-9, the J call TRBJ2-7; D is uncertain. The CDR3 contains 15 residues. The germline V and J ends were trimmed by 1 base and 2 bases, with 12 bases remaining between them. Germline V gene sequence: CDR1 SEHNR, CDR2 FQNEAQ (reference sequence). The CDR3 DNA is TGTGCCAGCAGCTTAGGTCCAGGTGGGCCCTACGAGCAGTACTTC. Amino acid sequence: CASSLGPGGPYEQYF.

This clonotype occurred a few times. This chain's CDR3 is CASSAPGSNYGYTF. CDR3 coding DNA: TGTGCCAGCAGCGCCCCCGGGTCAAACTATGGCTACACCTTC. The rearrangement uses TRBV7-9 and TRBJ1-2, with D hard to call. The CDR3 has 14 residues. Per germline, CDR1 SEHNR and CDR2 FQNEAQ (reference sequence). Trimming pared 5 bases from V and 2 bases from J, leaving 12 bases between.

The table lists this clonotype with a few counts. CDR3 loop: CSASLGVDNQPQHF. CDR3 bases: TGCAGTGCTAGCTTGGGGGTTGACAATCAGCCCCAGCATTTT. The chain combines TRBV20-1 with TRBJ1-5; maybe TRBD1 (5 bases). CDR3 size: 14 residues. Trimming pared 3 bases from V and 3 bases from J, leaving 12 bases between. Germline CDR1 is DFQATT and CDR2 is SNEGSKA (reference sequence).

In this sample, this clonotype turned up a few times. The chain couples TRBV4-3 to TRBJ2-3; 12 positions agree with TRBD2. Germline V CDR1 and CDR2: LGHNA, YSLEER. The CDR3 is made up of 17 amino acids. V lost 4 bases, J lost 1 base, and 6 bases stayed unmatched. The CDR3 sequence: CASSPARTSGGTDTQYF. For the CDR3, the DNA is TGCGCCAGCAGCCCCGCGAGGACTAGCGGGGGCACAGATACGCAGTATTTT.

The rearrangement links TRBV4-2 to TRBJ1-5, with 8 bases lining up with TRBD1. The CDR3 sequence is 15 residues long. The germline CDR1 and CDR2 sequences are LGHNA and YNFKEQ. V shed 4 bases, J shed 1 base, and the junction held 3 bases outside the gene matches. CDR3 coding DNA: TGTGCCAGCAGCCGGACAGGGCGGAGCAATCAGCCCCAGCATTTT. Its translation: CASSRTGRSNQPQHF.

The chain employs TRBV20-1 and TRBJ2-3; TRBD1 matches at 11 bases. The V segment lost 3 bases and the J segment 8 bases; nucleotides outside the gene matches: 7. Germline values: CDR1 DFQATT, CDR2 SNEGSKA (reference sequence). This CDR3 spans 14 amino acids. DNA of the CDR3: TGCAGTGCTAGCATGAGGGACAGGGGGTCTACGCAGTATTTT. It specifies CSASMRDRGSTQYF.

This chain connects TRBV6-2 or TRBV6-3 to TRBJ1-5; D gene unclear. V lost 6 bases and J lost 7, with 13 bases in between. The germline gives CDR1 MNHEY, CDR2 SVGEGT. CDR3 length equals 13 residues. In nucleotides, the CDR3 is TGTGCCAGCAGGGATGGGTTAGGCCAGCCCCAGCATTTT. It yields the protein CASRDGLGQPQHF.

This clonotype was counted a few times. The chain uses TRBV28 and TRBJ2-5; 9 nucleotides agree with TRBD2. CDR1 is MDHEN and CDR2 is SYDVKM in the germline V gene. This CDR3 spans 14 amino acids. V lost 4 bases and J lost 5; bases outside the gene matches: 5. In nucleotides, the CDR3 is TGTGCCAGCAGTTCCCCTAGCGGGGCCGAGACCCAGTACTTC. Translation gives CASSSPSGAETQYF. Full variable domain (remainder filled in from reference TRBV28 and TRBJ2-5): DVKVTQSSRYLVKRTGEKVFLECVQDMDHENMFWYRQDPGLGLRLIYFSYDVKMKEKGDIPEGYSVSREKKERFSLILESASTNQTSMYLCASSSPSGAETQYFGPGTRLLVL.

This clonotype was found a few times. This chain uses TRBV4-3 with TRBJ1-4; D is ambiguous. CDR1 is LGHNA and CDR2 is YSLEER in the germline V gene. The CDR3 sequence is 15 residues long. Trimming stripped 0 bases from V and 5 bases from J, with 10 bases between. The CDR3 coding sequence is TGCGCCAGCAGCCAAGAAGACCGGTGGAATGAAAAACTGTTTTTT. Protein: CASSQEDRWNEKLFF.

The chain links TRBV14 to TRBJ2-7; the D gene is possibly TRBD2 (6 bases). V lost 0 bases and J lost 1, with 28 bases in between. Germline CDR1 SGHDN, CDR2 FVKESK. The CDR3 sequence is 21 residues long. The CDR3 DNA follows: TGTGCCAGCAGCCAAGATACGCTGAACCCAGGGAACTTCGGGGGATCCTACGAGCAGTACTTC. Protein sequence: CASSQDTLNPGNFGGSYEQYF.

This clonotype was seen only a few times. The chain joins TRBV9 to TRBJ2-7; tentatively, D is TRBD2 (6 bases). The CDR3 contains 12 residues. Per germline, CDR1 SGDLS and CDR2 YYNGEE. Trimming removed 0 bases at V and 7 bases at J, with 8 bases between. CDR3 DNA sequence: TGTGCCAGCAGCGTAGATGGGGGGGAGCAGTACTTC. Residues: CASSVDGGEQYF.

This chain's CDR3 is CASSPGGGQFF. CDR3 bases: TGTGCCAGCAGCCCCGGAGGGGGACAGTTCTTC. The gene calls are TRBV7-9 and TRBJ2-1; possibly TRBD1 or TRBD2 for D (6 bases each). Germline loops: CDR1 SEHNR, CDR2 FQNEAQ (reference sequence). Deletions cut 5 bases from V and 13 bases from J, with 12 bases between. The CDR3 runs to 11 residues. Full variable domain (rest looked up from reference TRBV7-9 and TRBJ2-1): DTGVSQNPRHKITKRGQNVTFRCDPISEHNRLYWYRQTLGQGPEFLTYFQNEAQLEKSRLLSDRFSAERPKGSFSTLEIQRTEQGDSAMYLCASSPGGGQFFGPGTRLTVL.

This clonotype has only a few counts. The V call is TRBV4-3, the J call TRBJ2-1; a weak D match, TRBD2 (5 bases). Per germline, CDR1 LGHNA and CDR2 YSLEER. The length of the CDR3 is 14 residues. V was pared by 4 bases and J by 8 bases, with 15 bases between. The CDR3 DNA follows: TGCGCCAGCAGCCCCCGAGGAGAGGGCGATGAGCAGTTCTTC. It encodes CASSPRGEGDEQFF.

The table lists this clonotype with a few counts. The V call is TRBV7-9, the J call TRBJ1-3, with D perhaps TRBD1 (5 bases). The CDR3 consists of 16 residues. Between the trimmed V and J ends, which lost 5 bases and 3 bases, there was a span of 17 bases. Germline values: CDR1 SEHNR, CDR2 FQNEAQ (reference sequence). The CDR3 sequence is CASSPVGGRIGNTIYF. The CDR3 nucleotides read TGTGCCAGCAGCCCGGTCGGGGGAAGGATTGGAAACACCATATATTTT.

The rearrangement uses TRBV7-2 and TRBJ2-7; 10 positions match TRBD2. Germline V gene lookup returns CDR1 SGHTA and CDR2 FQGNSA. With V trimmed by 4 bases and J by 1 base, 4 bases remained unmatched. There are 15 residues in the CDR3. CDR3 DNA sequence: TGTGCCAGCAGCTGGTTTAGCGGGGGGTCCTACGAGCAGTACTTC. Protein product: CASSWFSGGSYEQYF.

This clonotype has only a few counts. In DNA form, the CDR3 reads TGTGCCAGCAGCTTCAGCGGCAGCGATCAGCCCCAGCATTTT. Its protein product is CASSFSGSDQPQHF. The J gene is TRBJ1-5, the V gene TRBV7-2; no firm D call. This CDR3 comprises 14 residues. Germline V gene lookup returns CDR1 SGHTA and CDR2 FQGNSA. The V end was cut by 3 bases, the J end by 5 bases, with 11 bases between.

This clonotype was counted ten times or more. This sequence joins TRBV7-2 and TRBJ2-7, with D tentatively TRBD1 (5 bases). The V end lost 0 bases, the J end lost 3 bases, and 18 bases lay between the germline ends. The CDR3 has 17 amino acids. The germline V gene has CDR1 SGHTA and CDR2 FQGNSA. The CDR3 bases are TGTGCCAGCAGCTTAGCCTCTTTCAACCGACAGAACTACGAGCAGTACGTC. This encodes CASSLASFNRQNYEQYV.

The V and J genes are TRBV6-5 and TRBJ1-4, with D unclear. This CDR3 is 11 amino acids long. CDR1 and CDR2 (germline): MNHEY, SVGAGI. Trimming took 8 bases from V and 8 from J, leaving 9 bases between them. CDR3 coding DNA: TGTGCCAGCTCGACGGGGGAAAAACTGTTTTTT. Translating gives CASSTGEKLFF.

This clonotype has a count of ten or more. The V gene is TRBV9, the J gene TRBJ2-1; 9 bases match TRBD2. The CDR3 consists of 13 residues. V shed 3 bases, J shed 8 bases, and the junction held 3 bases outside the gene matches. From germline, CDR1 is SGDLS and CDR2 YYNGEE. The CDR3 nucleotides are TGTGCCAGCAGCGGCGGGGGGGCCGATGAGCAGTTCTTC. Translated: CASSGGGADEQFF.

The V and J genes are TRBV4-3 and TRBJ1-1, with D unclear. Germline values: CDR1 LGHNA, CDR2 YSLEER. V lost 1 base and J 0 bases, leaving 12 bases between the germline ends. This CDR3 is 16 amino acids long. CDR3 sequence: CASSQGYSGMNTEAFF. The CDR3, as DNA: TGCGCCAGCAGCCAAGGGTATTCCGGTATGAACACTGAAGCTTTCTTT.

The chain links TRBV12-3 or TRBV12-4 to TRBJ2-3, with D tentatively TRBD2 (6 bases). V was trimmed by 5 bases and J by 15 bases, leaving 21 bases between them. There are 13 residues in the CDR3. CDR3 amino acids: CASSPVRGVHLYF. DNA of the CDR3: TGTGCCAGCAGTCCAGTGCGGGGAGTTCACCTCTATTTT.